Below, 16 T cell receptor beta chains from the same sample are listed, as sequenced in a study of Graves' ophthalmopathy and Graves' hyperthyroidism. CDR3 regions of TCR beta were amplified from RNA transcripts. A first-round RT-PCR used HTBI primers, followed by a second-round multiplex PCR. TCRdb re-derived calls from the multiplex PCR reads in MiXCR, one entry per CDR3 protein. This table holds over 650,000 distinct CDR3 sequences, about 40% found once. Sequencing was carried out using peripheral blood. These receptors all come from an adult man with Graves' ophthalmopathy.

This clonotype was recorded only once. The genes are TRBV11-3 and TRBJ2-5, with 7 bases identical to TRBD2. The end of the DNA aligns better with TRBJ2-4, so the J call may be wrong. CDR3 length equals 12 residues. Germline-derived CDR1 and CDR2 are SGHNT and YENEEA. CDR3: CASKASGNIQYF. CDR3 sequence (DNA): TGTGCCAGCAAGGCTAGCGGAAACATTCAGTACTTC.

The chain uses TRBV19 and TRBJ1-4; TRBD1 is a possible D gene (6 bases). V was shortened by 4 bases and J by 7 bases, with 19 bases between the two germline ends. The CDR3 extends over 16 amino acids. Germline CDR1 is LNHDA and CDR2 is SQIVND (reference sequence). The DNA for the CDR3 is TGTGCCAGTAGTAGATATTACAGGGCTGCAGGTGAAAAACTGTTTTTT. Translated: CASSRYYRAAGEKLFF.

About this clonotype itself: Germline and junction disagree at one end, which may indicate a read error. The CDR3 nucleotides are TGTGCCAGCAGTTACCACGGACAGGGGCAGAATCAGCCCCAGCATTTT. This translates into CASSYHGQGQNQPQHF. The chain uses TRBV10-3 and TRBJ1-5, with 9 bases lining up with TRBD1. Germline CDR1 ENHRY, CDR2 SYGVKD. This CDR3 has 16 residues.

The V gene is TRBV4-1, the J gene TRBJ1-5; possible D gene TRBD1, 5 bases. Germline values: CDR1 MGHRA, CDR2 YSYEKL. The V gene lost 8 bases and the J gene lost 1 base, with 12 bases spanning the gap. The CDR3 totals 14 residues. The CDR3 region has the DNA TGCGCCAGCTCGAACGGGGGAAGCAATCAGCCCCAGCATTTT. Translating gives CASSNGGSNQPQHF.

This clonotype was observed a handful of times. The chain employs TRBV12-3 or TRBV12-4 and TRBJ2-7; 7 nucleotides agree with TRBD1. Unmatched junction bases numbered 9, after V lost 5 bases and J lost 2 bases. The CDR3 runs 15 residues. The chain's CDR3 is CASSPTDRYTYEQYF. The CDR3 region has the DNA TGTGCCAGCAGTCCAACGGACAGGTACACCTACGAGCAGTACTTC.

The chain uses TRBV10-3 and TRBJ1-5; possibly TRBD1 for D (5 bases). The CDR3 loop spans 16 amino acids. Germline V gives CDR1 ENHRY, CDR2 SYGVKD. With 2 bases removed from V and 3 bases from J, the gap between germline ends came to 14 bases. The CDR3 sequence: CAISETGTAYNQPQHF. The CDR3 DNA follows: TGTGCCATCAGTGAGACCGGGACGGCGTACAATCAGCCCCAGCATTTT.

The chain is built from TRBV12-3 or TRBV12-4 and TRBJ2-5, with 9 nucleotides matching TRBD2. V lost 5 bases, J lost 4 bases, and 8 bases stayed unmatched. This CDR3 contains 15 residues. In DNA, the CDR3 is TGTGCCAGCAGTCCCAGGCGGGGGGGCGGAGAGACCCAGTACTTC. Translating it yields CASSPRRGGGETQYF.

This clonotype was recorded a few times. The V gene is TRBV7-9, the J gene TRBJ2-7; 12 nucleotides match TRBD2. The CDR3 is 14 residues long. CDR1 and CDR2 (germline): SEHNR, FQNEAQ (reference sequence). With V trimmed by 5 bases and J by 6 bases, 5 bases remained unmatched. The CDR3 bases are TGTGCCAGCAGCGACGGGACTAGCGGGCGCGAGCAGTACTTC. Encoded protein: CASSDGTSGREQYF.

Comment on this clonotype: A clone one base away is much larger, so this may be a read error. The chain carries TRBV10-3 and TRBJ2-5; the match to TRBD1 covers 9 bases. CDR3 length: 16 amino acids. CDR1 is ENHRY, CDR2 SYGVKD, per germline. The CDR3 coding sequence is TGTGCCAGCAGTTATGGGACAGGGTCGGGTTCGGAGACCCAGTACTTC. Its protein product is CASSYGTGSGSETQYF.

The gene calls are TRBV5-1 and TRBJ2-7, with 10 nucleotides matching TRBD1. Losses at the gene ends were 6 bases for V and 6 bases for J; bases not matched to a gene: 9. The germline V gene has CDR1 SGHRS and CDR2 YFSETQ. The CDR3 runs 14 residues. The CDR3 DNA sequence: TGCGCCAGCACGGTAGGACAGGGGGAAGGCGAGCAGTACTTC. Translation: CASTVGQGEGEQYF.

This chain uses TRBV2 with TRBJ2-5; TRBD2 agrees at 9 bases. CDR3 size: 18 residues. The J segment lost 2 bases and the V segment lost 2 bases, leaving 12 bases of the junction unmatched. Per the germline V gene, CDR1 is SNHLY and CDR2 is FYNNEI. For the CDR3, the DNA is TGTGCCAGCAGTGAACGAGTTAGCGGGGGCCCCCTTCAAGAGACCCAGTACTTC. Protein: CASSERVSGGPLQETQYF.

This clonotype was counted only a few times. The rearrangement uses TRBV7-9 and TRBJ2-7; 9 bases match TRBD1. The CDR3 is 17 amino acids. The germline CDR1 and CDR2 sequences are SEHNR and FQNEAQ (reference sequence). V lost 4 bases, J lost 2 bases, and 12 bases stayed unmatched. CDR3 amino acids: CASSSGLTDRGTYEQYF. The CDR3 DNA reads TGTGCCAGCAGCTCAGGCTTAACCGACAGGGGGACCTACGAGCAGTACTTC.

This clonotype turned up a few times. The chain is built from TRBV12-3 or TRBV12-4 and TRBJ1-2; weak D call: TRBD1 (6 bases). This CDR3 region has 15 residues. The V end lost 5 bases, the J end lost 2 bases, and 15 bases lay between the germline ends. CDR3 residues: CASSGGGGRNYGYTF. The CDR3 DNA is TGTGCCAGCAGTGGGGGGGGGGGCCGGAACTATGGCTACACCTTC.

V gene TRBV20-1 combines with J gene TRBJ1-5; tentatively, D is TRBD1 (5 bases). CDR1 DFQATT and CDR2 SNEGSKA come from the germline V gene (reference sequence). This CDR3 region has 15 residues. V lost 3 bases and J 3 bases, leaving 15 bases between the germline ends. The CDR3 sequence is CSARLGSGVNQPQHF. The CDR3 DNA reads as TGCAGTGCTAGGCTGGGGTCGGGGGTCAATCAGCCCCAGCATTTT.

This chain connects TRBV4-3 to TRBJ1-6, with D possibly matching TRBD1 (5 bases). V was clipped by 4 bases and J by 6 bases, with 10 bases between them. This CDR3 is 14 amino acids long. Germline V CDR1 and CDR2: LGHNA, YSLEER. The CDR3 DNA is TGCGCCAGCAGCCTCCGACAGACTAATTCACCCCTCCACTTT. Protein: CASSLRQTNSPLHF.

This clonotype was observed many times. The J gene is TRBJ2-2, the V gene TRBV7-3, with D possibly being TRBD2 (5 bases). Trimming left V 10 bases short and J 2 bases short, with 23 bases between. Germline V gene lookup returns CDR1 SGHTA and CDR2 FQGTGA. The CDR3 totals 17 residues. The CDR3 DNA sequence: TGTGCCACCAACGGGGATATGGCTCCGGGTAACACCGGGGAGCTGTTTTTT. Translating gives CATNGDMAPGNTGELFF.